One and the same sample provided the 22 T cell receptor beta chains below, sequenced in a study of Ad26.COV2.S vaccination and SARS-CoV-2 variants. The data were produced by immunoSEQ multiplex PCR, yet TCRdb's version contains in-frame clones alone and is incomplete. The sample carries 300,000 to 500,000 clones, around nine tenths recorded once. Described treatment: 15 to 20 received Ad26.COV2.S at low or high dose, single or two shots; about 5 received placebo; per-sample allocation not given. Collection of samples fell on day 63 after the first vaccine or placebo injection. Sequencing was performed on peripheral blood, taken in a trial of Ad26.COV2.S vaccine versus placebo. Receptor source: a person aged 18 to 65 who received the Ad26.COV2.S COVID-19 vaccine or a placebo.

The chain combines TRBV6-2 or TRBV6-3 with TRBJ2-2, with TRBD2 matching over 8 bases. Germline CDR1 reads MNHEY; CDR2 reads SVGEGT. V lost 2 bases and J lost 7; bases outside the gene matches: 9. CDR3 length: 16 residues. This chain's CDR3 is CASSYERGGLSGELFF. The DNA of the CDR3 is TGTGCCAGCAGTTACGAACGGGGGGGCCTGAGCGGGGAGCTGTTTTTT.

The chain couples TRBV7-9 to TRBJ1-1, with a tentative D call TRBD1 (6 bases). Trimming pared 2 bases from V and 9 bases from J, leaving 16 bases between. Germline CDR1 and CDR2: SEHNR and FQNEAQ (reference sequence). The CDR3 contains 14 residues. DNA of the CDR3: TGTGCCAGCAGCTTACCGCCAGGGGCGGGTCAAGCTTTCTTT. This translates into CASSLPPGAGQAFF. Together with reference TRBV7-9 and TRBJ1-1, the CDR3 gives the full variable domain: DTGVSQNPRHKITKRGQNVTFRCDPISEHNRLYWYRQTLGQGPEFLTYFQNEAQLEKSRLLSDRFSAERPKGSFSTLEIQRTEQGDSAMYLCASSLPPGAGQAFFGQGTRLTVV.

Worth noting for this clone: Compared with germline, one end of the junction differs, possibly owing to a read error. The rearrangement uses TRBV29-1 and TRBJ1-2, with a possible D match to TRBD1 (6 bases). In germline, CDR1 is SQVTM, CDR2 ANQGSEA. CDR3 length equals 13 residues. CDR3 region: CSAEGGGDYGYTF. Written as DNA, the CDR3 is TGCAGCGCTGAAGGGGGAGGGGACTATGGCTACACCTTC.

This clone came up a few times. The chain uses TRBV10-3 and TRBJ1-3, with 7 bases fitting TRBD1. V lost 4 bases to trimming and J lost 4 bases; unmatched junction nucleotides: 7. CDR3 length: 15 residues. Per germline, CDR1 ENHRY and CDR2 SYGVKD. CDR3 protein: CAISVGTEWGNTIYF. CDR3 nucleotide sequence: TGTGCCATCAGTGTGGGGACAGAGTGGGGAAACACCATATATTTT.

The chain links TRBV27 to TRBJ2-1; TRBD2 matches at 14 bases. CDR3 length equals 16 residues. The germline CDR1 and CDR2 sequences are MNHEY and SMNVEV (reference sequence). With 5 bases clipped from V and 4 bases from J, the junction kept 4 bases outside the gene matches. CDR3 sequence: CASSQGTSGGYNEQFF. CDR3 bases: TGTGCCAGCAGTCAAGGGACTAGCGGGGGTTACAATGAGCAGTTCTTC.

The chain uses TRBV25-1 and TRBJ1-2; D is unclear. CDR3 length equals 16 residues. CDR1 and CDR2 from the germline V gene are MGHDK and SYGVNS. Deletions cut 0 bases from V and 4 bases from J, with 15 bases between. For the CDR3, the DNA is TGTGCCAGCAGTGAATATAGGTCACTCAACCTCTATGGCTACACCTTC. Translating it yields CASSEYRSLNLYGYTF.

The CDR3 is CASSLVTAAPNEQFF. CDR3 coding DNA: TGTGCCAGCAGCTTAGTGACAGCGGCCCCCAATGAGCAGTTCTTC. V usage is TRBV11-2 and J usage is TRBJ2-1, with D possibly called TRBD1 or TRBD2 (5 bases each). Looked up from germline, CDR1 is SGHAT and CDR2 is FQNNGV. The CDR3 runs 15 residues. V shed 1 base and J shed 6 bases, with 13 bases lying between them.

The chain joins TRBV18 to TRBJ1-6; D is uncertain. The V and J ends lost 1 base and 5 bases respectively, with 9 bases between them. Germline CDR1 reads KGHSH; CDR2 reads LQKENI. The CDR3 runs 15 residues. The CDR3: CASSPRTVDNSPLHF. Written as DNA, the CDR3 is TGTGCCAGCTCACCACGCACAGTGGATAATTCACCCCTCCACTTT.

A single count supports this clone. This sequence joins TRBV27 and TRBJ1-2; 7 nucleotides align to TRBD1. CDR3 length equals 12 residues. With 6 bases clipped from V and 7 bases from J, the junction kept 5 bases outside the gene matches. Germline values: CDR1 MNHEY, CDR2 SMNVEV (reference sequence). In nucleotides, the CDR3 is TGTGCCAGCAGGCGGAACAGGGGTGGCTACACCTTC. Translating it yields CASRRNRGGYTF.

This chain links TRBV5-1 with TRBJ1-2; D ambiguous. There are 15 residues in the CDR3. CDR1 and CDR2 (germline): SGHRS, YFSETQ. Between the trimmed V and J ends, which lost 7 bases and 4 bases, there was a span of 20 bases. CDR3 DNA: TGCGCCAGCCAGATTCACGGGTCGATACCCTATGGCTACACCTTC. It codes for CASQIHGSIPYGYTF.

The rearrangement joins TRBV6-1 to TRBJ2-7; 10 nucleotides match TRBD1. V lost 2 bases to trimming and J lost 3 bases; unmatched junction nucleotides: 7. This CDR3 is 16 amino acids long. CDR1 MNHNS and CDR2 SASEGT come from the germline V gene. The CDR3 DNA is TGTGCCAGCAGTGAATATGGTAGGGACAGGGGCTACGAGCAGTACTTC. It is translated as CASSEYGRDRGYEQYF.

This rearrangement joins TRBV7-9 to TRBJ2-3; D not certain. Germline CDR1 reads SEHNR; CDR2 reads FQNEAQ (reference sequence). The V end lost 5 bases, the J end lost 6 bases, and 6 bases lay between the germline ends. The CDR3 is made up of 11 amino acids. DNA of the CDR3: TGTGCCAGCAGCCCAATGGATACGCAGTATTTT. Translating gives CASSPMDTQYF.

This chain joins TRBV2 and TRBJ2-5, with 12 bases aligning to TRBD2. V was pared by 4 bases and J by 2 bases, with 2 bases of the junction left unmatched. The CDR3 is 15 amino acids. Germline V gives CDR1 SNHLY, CDR2 FYNNEI. The CDR3 spells CASSGLAGEQETQYF. The CDR3 bases are TGTGCCAGCAGTGGACTAGCGGGGGAACAAGAGACCCAGTACTTC.

V usage is TRBV25-1 and J usage is TRBJ2-1; D tentatively reads TRBD1 or TRBD2 (5 bases each). Trimming cost V 6 bases and J 7 bases, with 7 bases left between them. CDR3 length: 11 residues. Germline CDR1 and CDR2: MGHDK and SYGVNS. The CDR3 region has the DNA TGTGCCAGCAGGGGGGTAAATGAGCAGTTCTTC. It specifies CASRGVNEQFF.

The chain combines TRBV3-1 (or the pseudogene TRBV3-2) with TRBJ1-1; D ambiguous. The CDR3 length is 13 residues. Germline V gene sequence: CDR1 LGHDT, CDR2 YNNKEL (reference sequence). The V and J ends lost 5 bases and 2 bases respectively, with 9 bases between them. The CDR3 sequence: CASSLRSNTEAFF. The CDR3 region has the DNA TGTGCCAGCAGCTTACGGAGTAACACTGAAGCTTTCTTT.

Details on this clone: At one end, the junction sequence differs from germline, possibly due to a read error. This chain joins TRBV6-5 and TRBJ1-4; 7 bases line up with TRBD1. Germline-derived CDR1 and CDR2 are MNHEY and SVGAGI. The length of the CDR3 is 14 residues. CDR3 sequence (DNA): TGTGCCAGCAGAAACCGGGACAGACATGATAAACTGTTTTTT. Protein sequence: CASRNRDRHDKLFF.

The rearrangement links TRBV6-2 or TRBV6-3 to TRBJ2-1; TRBD2 matches at 7 bases. The CDR3 spans 18 residues. Germline CDR1 and CDR2: MNHEY and SVGEGT. The junction had 14 bases not matched to a gene; V was cut back by 2 bases and J by 4 bases. The CDR3 nucleotides are TGTGCCAGCAGTTACCCGGATGGGGGGGTCGACCCTTACAATGAGCAGTTCTTC. The encoded protein is CASSYPDGGVDPYNEQFF.

The chain joins TRBV6-5 to TRBJ1-1; maybe TRBD1 (6 bases). Germline V gene data show CDR1 as MNHEY and CDR2 as SVGAGI. This CDR3 is built from 15 residues. Trimming took off 4 bases at V and 1 base at J, with 13 bases between the two ends. The DNA for the CDR3 is TGTGCCAGCAGTTCAGTTGGACAGTCGAACACTGAAGCTTTCTTT. Protein sequence: CASSSVGQSNTEAFF.

In this sample, this clone turned up once. The chain recombines TRBV7-8 with TRBJ1-1; 8 bases are shared with TRBD1. V was clipped by 5 bases and J by 0 bases; unmatched bases: 5. Per the germline V gene, CDR1 is SGHVS and CDR2 is FQNEAQ. The CDR3 spans 15 residues. Written as DNA, the CDR3 is TGTGCCAGCAGCATTGGGACAGGTTTGAACACTGAAGCTTTCTTT. Its translation: CASSIGTGLNTEAFF.

This chain connects TRBV6-5 to TRBJ1-2; possible D gene TRBD1, 6 bases. Germline V gene lookup returns CDR1 MNHEY and CDR2 SVGAGI. CDR3 length equals 14 residues. The V end was cut by 2 bases, the J end by 1 base, with 8 bases between. The CDR3 sequence: CASSYRDINYGYTF. The DNA of the CDR3 is TGTGCCAGCAGTTACCGGGACATTAACTATGGCTACACCTTC.

V gene TRBV6-5 combines with J gene TRBJ1-5; 8 bases match TRBD1. Looked up from germline, CDR1 is MNHEY and CDR2 is SVGAGI. This CDR3 region has 16 residues. Unmatched junction bases numbered 6, after V lost 2 bases and J lost 3 bases. CDR3 in amino acids: CASSYRAGGTNQPQHF. The CDR3 DNA is TGTGCCAGCAGTTACAGGGCAGGGGGCACCAATCAGCCCCAGCATTTT.

The rearrangement joins TRBV11-2 to TRBJ1-2, with 8 bases identical to TRBD1. V was clipped by 4 bases and J by 4 bases; unmatched bases: 5. In germline, CDR1 is SGHAT, CDR2 FQNNGV. The CDR3 has 14 amino acids. The CDR3 reads CASSSRTGLYGYTF. The CDR3 DNA reads TGTGCCAGCAGCTCCAGGACAGGGCTCTATGGCTACACCTTC. Supplemented by reference TRBV11-2 and TRBJ1-2, the full variable domain reads EAGVAQSPRYKIIEKRQSVAFWCNPISGHATLYWYQQILGQGPKLLIQFQNNGVVDDSQLPKDRFSAERLKGVDSTLKIQPAKLEDSAVYLCASSSRTGLYGYTFGSGTRLTVV.